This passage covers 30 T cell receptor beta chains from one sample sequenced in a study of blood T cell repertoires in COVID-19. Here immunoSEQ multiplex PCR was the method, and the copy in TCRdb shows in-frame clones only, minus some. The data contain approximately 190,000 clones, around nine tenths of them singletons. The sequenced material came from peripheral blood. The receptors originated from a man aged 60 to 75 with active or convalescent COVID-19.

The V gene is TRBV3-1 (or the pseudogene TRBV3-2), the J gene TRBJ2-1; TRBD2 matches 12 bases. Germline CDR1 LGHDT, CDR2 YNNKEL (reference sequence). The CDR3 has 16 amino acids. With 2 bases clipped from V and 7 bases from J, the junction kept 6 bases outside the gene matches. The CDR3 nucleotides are TGTGCCAGCAGCCAACCCAGGACTAGCGGGGAGAATGAGCAGTTCTTC. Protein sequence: CASSQPRTSGENEQFF.

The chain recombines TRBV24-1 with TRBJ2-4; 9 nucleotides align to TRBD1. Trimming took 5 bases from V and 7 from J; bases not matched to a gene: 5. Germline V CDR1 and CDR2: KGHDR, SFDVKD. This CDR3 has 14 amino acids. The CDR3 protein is CATSAGDRGNIQYF. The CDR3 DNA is TGTGCCACCAGTGCGGGAGACAGGGGGAACATTCAGTACTTC.

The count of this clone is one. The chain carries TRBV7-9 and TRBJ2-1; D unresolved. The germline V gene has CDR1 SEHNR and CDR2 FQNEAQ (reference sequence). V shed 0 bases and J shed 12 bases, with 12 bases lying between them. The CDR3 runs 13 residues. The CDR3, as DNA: TGTGCCAGCAGCTTAGCGTTGCCCATCGGGCAGTTCTTC. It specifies CASSLALPIGQFF. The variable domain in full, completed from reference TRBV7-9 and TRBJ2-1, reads DTGVSQNPRHKITKRGQNVTFRCDPISEHNRLYWYRQTLGQGPEFLTYFQNEAQLEKSRLLSDRFSAERPKGSFSTLEIQRTEQGDSAMYLCASSLALPIGQFFGPGTRLTVL.

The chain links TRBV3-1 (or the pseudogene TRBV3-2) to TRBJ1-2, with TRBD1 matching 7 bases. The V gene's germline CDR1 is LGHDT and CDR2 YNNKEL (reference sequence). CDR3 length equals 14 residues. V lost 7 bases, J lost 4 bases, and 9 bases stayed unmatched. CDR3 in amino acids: CASTYGTAFYGYTF. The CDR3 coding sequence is TGTGCCAGCACGTACGGGACAGCTTTCTATGGCTACACCTTC.

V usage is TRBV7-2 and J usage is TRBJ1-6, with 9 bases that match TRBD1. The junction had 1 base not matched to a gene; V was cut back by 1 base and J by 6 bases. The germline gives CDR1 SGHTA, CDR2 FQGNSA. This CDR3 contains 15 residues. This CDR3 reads CASSLGDRVNSPLHF. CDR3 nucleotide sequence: TGTGCCAGCAGCTTAGGGGACAGGGTTAATTCACCCCTCCACTTT. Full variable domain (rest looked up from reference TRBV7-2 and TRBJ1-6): GAGVSQSPSNKVTEKGKDVELRCDPISGHTALYWYRQSLGQGLEFLIYFQGNSAPDKSGLPSDRFSAERTGGSVSTLTIQRTQQEDSAVYLCASSLGDRVNSPLHFGNGTRLTVT.

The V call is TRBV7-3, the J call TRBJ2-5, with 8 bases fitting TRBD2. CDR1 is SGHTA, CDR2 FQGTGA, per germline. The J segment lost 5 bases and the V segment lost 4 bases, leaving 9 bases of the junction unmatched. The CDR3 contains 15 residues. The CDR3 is CASSSSGPPGETQYF. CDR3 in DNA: TGTGCCAGCAGCTCTAGCGGGCCCCCCGGGGAGACCCAGTACTTC.

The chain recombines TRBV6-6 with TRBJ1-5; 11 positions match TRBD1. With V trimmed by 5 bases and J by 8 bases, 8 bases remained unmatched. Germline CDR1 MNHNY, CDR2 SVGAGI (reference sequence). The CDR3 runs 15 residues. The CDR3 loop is CASSGDRGFRKPQHF. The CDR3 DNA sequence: TGTGCCAGCAGTGGGGACAGGGGGTTTAGGAAGCCCCAGCATTTT.

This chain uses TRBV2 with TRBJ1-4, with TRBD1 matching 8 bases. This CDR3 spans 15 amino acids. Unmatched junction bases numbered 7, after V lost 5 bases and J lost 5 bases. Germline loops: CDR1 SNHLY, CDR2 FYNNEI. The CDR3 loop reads CASSYDRGKNEKLFF. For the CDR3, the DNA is TGTGCCAGCAGTTACGACAGGGGCAAAAATGAAAAACTGTTTTTT.

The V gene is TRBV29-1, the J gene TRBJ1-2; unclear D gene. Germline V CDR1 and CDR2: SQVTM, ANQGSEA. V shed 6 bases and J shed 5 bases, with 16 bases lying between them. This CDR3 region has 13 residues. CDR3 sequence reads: CSVSGGPTYGYTF. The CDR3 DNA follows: TGCAGCGTGTCTGGCGGGCCAACGTATGGCTACACCTTC.

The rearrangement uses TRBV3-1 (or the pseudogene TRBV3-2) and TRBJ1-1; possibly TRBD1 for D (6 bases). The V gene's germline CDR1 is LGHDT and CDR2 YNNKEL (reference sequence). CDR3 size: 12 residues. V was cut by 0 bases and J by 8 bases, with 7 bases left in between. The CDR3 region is CASSQDGTEAFF. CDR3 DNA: TGTGCCAGCAGCCAAGATGGGACAGAAGCTTTCTTT.

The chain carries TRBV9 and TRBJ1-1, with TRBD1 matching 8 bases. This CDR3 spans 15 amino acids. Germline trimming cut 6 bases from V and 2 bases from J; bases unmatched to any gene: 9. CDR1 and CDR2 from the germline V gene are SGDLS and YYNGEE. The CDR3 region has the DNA TGTGCCAGCACTCCAGGACAGGGCTATAACACTGAAGCTTTCTTT. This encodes CASTPGQGYNTEAFF.

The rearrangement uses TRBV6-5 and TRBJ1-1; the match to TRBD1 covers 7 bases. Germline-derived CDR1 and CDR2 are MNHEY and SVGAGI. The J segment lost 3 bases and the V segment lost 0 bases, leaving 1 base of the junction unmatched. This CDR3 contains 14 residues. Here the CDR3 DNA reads TGTGCCAGCAGTTACTCGCAGGGGGACACTGAAGCTTTCTTT. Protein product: CASSYSQGDTEAFF.

The CDR3 DNA follows: TGTGCCAGCAGCGTAGGACTTTCGGATGGCTACACCTTC. Its translation is CASSVGLSDGYTF. This chain connects TRBV9 to TRBJ1-2; D call uncertain. Germline V gene lookup returns CDR1 SGDLS and CDR2 YYNGEE. This CDR3 comprises 13 residues. V lost 0 bases and J lost 6, with 9 bases in between.

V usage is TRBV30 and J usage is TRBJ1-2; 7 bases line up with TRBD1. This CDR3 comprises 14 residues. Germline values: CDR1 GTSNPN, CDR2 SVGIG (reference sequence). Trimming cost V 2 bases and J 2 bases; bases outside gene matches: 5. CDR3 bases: TGTGCCTGGAGTACAGGGGTCCTAAACTATGGCTACACCTTC. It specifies CAWSTGVLNYGYTF.

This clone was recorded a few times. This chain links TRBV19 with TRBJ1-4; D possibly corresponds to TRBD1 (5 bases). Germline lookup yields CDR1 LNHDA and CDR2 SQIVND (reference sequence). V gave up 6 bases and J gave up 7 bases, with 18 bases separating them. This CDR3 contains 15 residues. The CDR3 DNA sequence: TGTGCCAGTAGCCCTGTAGGGCAGGACACTGAAAAACTGTTTTTT. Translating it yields CASSPVGQDTEKLFF.

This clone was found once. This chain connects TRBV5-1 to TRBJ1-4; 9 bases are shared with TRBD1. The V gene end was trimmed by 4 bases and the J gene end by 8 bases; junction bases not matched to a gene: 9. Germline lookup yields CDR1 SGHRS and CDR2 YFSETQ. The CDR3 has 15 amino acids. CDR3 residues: CASSPLGTGNEKLFF. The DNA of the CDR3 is TGCGCCAGCAGCCCCCTTGGGACAGGGAACGAAAAACTGTTTTTT.

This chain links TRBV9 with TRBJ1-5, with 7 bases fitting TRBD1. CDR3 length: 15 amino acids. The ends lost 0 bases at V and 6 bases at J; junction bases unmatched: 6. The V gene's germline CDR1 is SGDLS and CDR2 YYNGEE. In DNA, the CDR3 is TGTGCCAGCAGCGTAGAAGGGACAGCGAGTCAGCCCCAGCATTTT. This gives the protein CASSVEGTASQPQHF.

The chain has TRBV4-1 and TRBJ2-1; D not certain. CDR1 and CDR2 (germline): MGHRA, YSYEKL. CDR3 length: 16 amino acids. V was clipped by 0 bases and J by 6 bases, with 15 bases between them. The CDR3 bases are TGCGCCAGCAGCCAAGAGAGGTCATCCCTCTTCAATGAGCAGTTCTTC. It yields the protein CASSQERSSLFNEQFF.

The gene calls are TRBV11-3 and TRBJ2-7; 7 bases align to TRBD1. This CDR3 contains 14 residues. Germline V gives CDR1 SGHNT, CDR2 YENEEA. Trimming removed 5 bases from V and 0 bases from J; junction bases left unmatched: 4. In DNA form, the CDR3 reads TGTGCCAGCAGCGAGACAGGGAGCTCCTACGAGCAGTACTTC. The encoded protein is CASSETGSSYEQYF.

The CDR3 DNA reads TGTGCCAGCACGGGACAGGTACAGACCCAGTACTTC. Translation: CASTGQVQTQYF. V is TRBV6-5 and J is TRBJ2-5; 8 bases are a match to TRBD1. The CDR3 contains 12 residues. The J segment lost 6 bases and the V segment lost 7 bases, leaving 4 bases of the junction unmatched. Germline loops: CDR1 MNHEY, CDR2 SVGAGI.

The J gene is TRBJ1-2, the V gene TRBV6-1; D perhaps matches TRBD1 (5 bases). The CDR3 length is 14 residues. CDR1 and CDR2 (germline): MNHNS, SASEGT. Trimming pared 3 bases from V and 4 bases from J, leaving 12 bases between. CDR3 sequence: CASSDPQVPYGYTF. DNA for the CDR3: TGTGCCAGCAGTGACCCACAGGTCCCCTATGGCTACACCTTC.

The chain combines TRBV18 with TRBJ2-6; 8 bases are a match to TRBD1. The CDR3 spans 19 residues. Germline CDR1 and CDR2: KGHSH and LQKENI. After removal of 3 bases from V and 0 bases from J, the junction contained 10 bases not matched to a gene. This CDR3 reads CASSPSPGQGHSGANVLTF. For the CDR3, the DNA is TGTGCCAGCTCACCGAGCCCCGGACAGGGACACTCTGGGGCCAACGTCCTGACTTTC.

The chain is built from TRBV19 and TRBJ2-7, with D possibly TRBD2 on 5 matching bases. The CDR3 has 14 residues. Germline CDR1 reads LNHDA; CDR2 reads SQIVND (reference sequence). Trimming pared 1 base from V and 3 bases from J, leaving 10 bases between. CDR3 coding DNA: TGTGCCAGTAGTATAGCCCCCGGACTCTACGAGCAGTACTTC. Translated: CASSIAPGLYEQYF.

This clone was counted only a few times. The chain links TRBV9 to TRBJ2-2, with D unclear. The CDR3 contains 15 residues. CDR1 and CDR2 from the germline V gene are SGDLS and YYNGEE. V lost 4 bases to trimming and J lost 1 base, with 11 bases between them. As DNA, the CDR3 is TGTGCCAGCAGCCCAAGACACCTGAACACCGGGGAGCTGTTTTTT. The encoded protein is CASSPRHLNTGELFF.

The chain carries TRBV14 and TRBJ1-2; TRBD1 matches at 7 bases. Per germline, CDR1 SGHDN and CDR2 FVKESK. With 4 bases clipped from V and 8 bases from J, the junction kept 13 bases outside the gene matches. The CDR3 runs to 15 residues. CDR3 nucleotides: TGTGCCAGCAGCCCTCAGGGGGGTTTTTTTGGCGGCTACACCTTC. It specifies CASSPQGGFFGGYTF.

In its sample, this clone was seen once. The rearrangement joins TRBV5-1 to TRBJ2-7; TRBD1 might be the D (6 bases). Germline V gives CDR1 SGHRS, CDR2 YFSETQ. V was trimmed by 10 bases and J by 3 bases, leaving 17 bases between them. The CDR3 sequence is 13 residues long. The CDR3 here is CARAPRRGYEQYF. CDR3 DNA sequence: TGCGCCCGCGCGCCTCGCAGGGGCTACGAGCAGTACTTC.

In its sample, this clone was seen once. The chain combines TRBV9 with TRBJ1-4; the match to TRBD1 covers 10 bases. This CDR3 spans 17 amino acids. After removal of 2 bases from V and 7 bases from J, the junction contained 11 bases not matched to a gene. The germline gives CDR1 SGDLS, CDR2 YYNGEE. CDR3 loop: CASSVTGGAFGGEKLFF. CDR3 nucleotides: TGTGCCAGCAGCGTGACAGGGGGCGCTTTCGGTGGTGAAAAACTGTTTTTT.

CDR3 nucleotide sequence: TGTGCCTGGACACCAGGGGCCAGGGCTATTAATGAAAAACTGTTTTTT. Protein: CAWTPGARAINEKLFF. The chain links TRBV30 to TRBJ1-4, with D tentatively TRBD1 (6 bases). The CDR3 extends over 16 amino acids. V lost 4 bases and J lost 4, with 19 bases in between. Germline CDR1 and CDR2: GTSNPN and SVGIG (reference sequence). The full variable domain, its missing parts supplied by reference TRBV30 and TRBJ1-4, is SQTIHQWPATLVQPVGSPLSLECTVEGTSNPNLYWYRQAAGRGLQLLFYSVGIGQISSEVPQNLSASRPQDRQFILSSKKLLLSDSGFYLCAWTPGARAINEKLFFGSGTQLSVL.

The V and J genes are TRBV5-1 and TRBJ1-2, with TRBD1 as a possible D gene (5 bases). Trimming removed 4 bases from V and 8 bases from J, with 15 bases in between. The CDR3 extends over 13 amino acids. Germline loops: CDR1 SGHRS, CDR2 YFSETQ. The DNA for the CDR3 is TGCGCCAGCAGCGAAGACAGTACCTACGGCTACACCTTC. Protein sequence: CASSEDSTYGYTF.

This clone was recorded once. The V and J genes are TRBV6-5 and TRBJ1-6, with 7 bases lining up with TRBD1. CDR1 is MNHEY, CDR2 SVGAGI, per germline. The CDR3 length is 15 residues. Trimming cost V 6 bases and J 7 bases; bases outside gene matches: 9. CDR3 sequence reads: CASSQEGAKNSPLHF. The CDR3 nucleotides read TGTGCCAGCAGCCAAGAGGGGGCGAAAAATTCACCCCTCCACTTT.